Listed here are 14 T cell receptor beta chains from one sample, sequenced in a study of T cells after yellow fever vaccination. TCRdb used MiXCR to reprocess the 5' RACE reads, holding one entry per CDR3 protein. The sample consists of some 200,000 distinct CDR3 sequences, 11% of them appearing once. Here the sequenced sample was CD8+ T cells sorted from PBMCs, taken 15 days after the yellow fever booster vaccination. The receptors originated from a man between 18 and 35 years old who received the YFV17D yellow fever vaccine.

V gene TRBV29-1 combines with J gene TRBJ2-7; perhaps TRBD2 as D (6 bases). The CDR3 contains 15 residues. From germline, CDR1 is SQVTM and CDR2 ANQGSEA. V was clipped by 0 bases and J by 4 bases, with 16 bases between them. CDR3 in amino acids: CSVEDSGEGLYEQYF. For the CDR3, the DNA is TGCAGCGTTGAAGATTCGGGAGAGGGGCTATACGAGCAGTACTTC.

This clonotype was seen many times. This rearrangement joins TRBV7-3 to TRBJ1-5; no clear D gene. The CDR3 runs 17 residues. The germline gives CDR1 SGHTA, CDR2 FQGTGA. With 5 bases removed from V and 1 base from J, the gap between germline ends came to 18 bases. The CDR3 region has the DNA TGTGCCAGCAGCCTAGTCCCCCCATTGAGGAGCAATCAGCCCCAGCATTTT. It is translated as CASSLVPPLRSNQPQHF.

This clonotype was counted only a few times. This CDR3 is CASSLIGRGNTGELFF. CDR3 DNA sequence: TGTGCCAGCAGTTTAATTGGCCGTGGGAACACCGGGGAGCTGTTTTTT. This sequence joins TRBV28 and TRBJ2-2; no definite D call. The CDR3 contains 16 residues. Trimming removed 2 bases from V and 1 base from J, with 11 bases in between. Germline values: CDR1 MDHEN, CDR2 SYDVKM.

This clonotype was counted only a few times. This rearrangement joins TRBV27 to TRBJ2-5, with unresolved D. Looked up from germline, CDR1 is MNHEY and CDR2 is SMNVEV (reference sequence). The ends were cut back, 8 bases at V and 0 bases at J, with 10 bases in the middle. This CDR3 is 13 amino acids long. In DNA form, the CDR3 reads TGTGCCAGCTCCCTCTACAACCAAGAGACCCAGTACTTC. Protein product: CASSLYNQETQYF.

Ten or more counts support this clonotype. The rearrangement joins TRBV5-1 to TRBJ2-3; 9 nucleotides line up with TRBD1. The CDR3 sequence is 14 residues long. Germline CDR1 and CDR2: SGHRS and YFSETQ. J lost 5 bases, V lost 1 base, and 2 bases had no gene match. Here the CDR3 reads CASSLWDRVDTQYF. In DNA, the CDR3 is TGCGCCAGCAGCTTGTGGGACAGGGTAGATACGCAGTATTTT.

This clonotype showed up just a few times. This chain links TRBV5-1 with TRBJ1-2; TRBD1 agrees at 7 bases. Trimming took 1 base from V and 7 from J; bases not matched to a gene: 16. This CDR3 is 17 amino acids long. CDR1 is SGHRS, CDR2 YFSETQ, per germline. CDR3 in amino acids: CASSLNSRGTAYGGYTF. The DNA of the CDR3 is TGCGCCAGCAGCTTGAATAGTCGCGGGACAGCTTATGGTGGCTACACCTTC.

This clonotype was observed at least ten times. The chain joins TRBV19 to TRBJ2-6; D gene uncertain. V was trimmed by 4 bases and J by 0 bases, leaving 10 bases between them. CDR1 is LNHDA, CDR2 SQIVND, per germline (reference sequence). CDR3 length equals 16 residues. The chain's CDR3 is CASSNTANSGANVLTF. In nucleotides, the CDR3 is TGTGCCAGTAGTAACACAGCGAACTCTGGGGCCAACGTCCTGACTTTC.

This clonotype was detected only a few times. V and J are TRBV4-2 and TRBJ1-2, with D perhaps matching TRBD1 (6 bases). The V gene lost 2 bases and the J gene lost 4 bases, with 14 bases spanning the gap. In germline, CDR1 is LGHNA, CDR2 YNFKEQ. The CDR3 loop spans 15 amino acids. The CDR3 bases are TGTGCCAGCAGCCAACCCCAGACAGGACTCTATGGCTACACCTTC. Translation: CASSQPQTGLYGYTF.

This clonotype was detected ten times or more. In DNA form, the CDR3 reads TGTGCCAGCTCACCACGGGGAAAGAGAGACACCGGGGAGCTGTTTTTT. Translation gives CASSPRGKRDTGELFF. The chain is built from TRBV18 and TRBJ2-2; D is unclear. CDR1 KGHSH and CDR2 LQKENI come from the germline V gene. This CDR3 region has 16 residues. V lost 1 base and J 3 bases, leaving 12 bases between the germline ends.

The chain links TRBV5-1 to TRBJ2-7; D gene uncertain. CDR1 SGHRS and CDR2 YFSETQ come from the germline V gene. This CDR3 is built from 15 residues. V was trimmed by 4 bases and J by 2 bases, leaving 16 bases between them. The CDR3 DNA reads as TGCGCCAGCAGCCCCCCCCGGGTCCCAACCTACGAGCAGTACGTC. Amino acid sequence: CASSPPRVPTYEQYV.

The chain couples TRBV10-1 to TRBJ2-5; tentatively, D is TRBD2 (6 bases). Germline values: CDR1 WNHNN, CDR2 SYGVQD (reference sequence). Trimming stripped 8 bases from V and 5 bases from J, with 15 bases between. This CDR3 has 13 residues. The CDR3 DNA follows: TGCGCCAGCGGACCCCGGGGGATGGAGACCCAGTACTTC. This codes for CASGPRGMETQYF.

This clonotype was detected only a few times. The chain recombines TRBV12-3 or TRBV12-4 with TRBJ2-2; D is unresolved. The CDR3 is made up of 15 amino acids. Trimming stripped 7 bases from V and 4 bases from J, with 16 bases between. The CDR3 loop reads CASISQVKGTGELFF. CDR3 nucleotide sequence: TGTGCCAGCATTTCCCAGGTCAAGGGCACCGGGGAGCTGTTTTTT.

The V gene is TRBV5-4, the J gene TRBJ2-2; the D gene is possibly TRBD1 (6 bases). Per the germline V gene, CDR1 is SGHNT and CDR2 is YYREEE (reference sequence). There are 15 residues in the CDR3. Trimming cost V 2 bases and J 5 bases, with 13 bases left between them. CDR3 in amino acids: CASSLGGLGTGELFF. The CDR3 coding sequence is TGTGCCAGCAGCTTAGGGGGTCTCGGTACCGGGGAGCTGTTTTTT.

This clonotype occurred many times. The gene calls are TRBV12-3 or TRBV12-4 and TRBJ1-4; 9 bases agree with TRBD1. This CDR3 is built from 15 residues. With V trimmed by 9 bases and J by 5 bases, 10 bases remained unmatched. The CDR3 region has the DNA TGTGCCAGTCGTTCACGCGGGACAGGGAATGAAAAACTGTTTTTT. Amino acid sequence: CASRSRGTGNEKLFF.